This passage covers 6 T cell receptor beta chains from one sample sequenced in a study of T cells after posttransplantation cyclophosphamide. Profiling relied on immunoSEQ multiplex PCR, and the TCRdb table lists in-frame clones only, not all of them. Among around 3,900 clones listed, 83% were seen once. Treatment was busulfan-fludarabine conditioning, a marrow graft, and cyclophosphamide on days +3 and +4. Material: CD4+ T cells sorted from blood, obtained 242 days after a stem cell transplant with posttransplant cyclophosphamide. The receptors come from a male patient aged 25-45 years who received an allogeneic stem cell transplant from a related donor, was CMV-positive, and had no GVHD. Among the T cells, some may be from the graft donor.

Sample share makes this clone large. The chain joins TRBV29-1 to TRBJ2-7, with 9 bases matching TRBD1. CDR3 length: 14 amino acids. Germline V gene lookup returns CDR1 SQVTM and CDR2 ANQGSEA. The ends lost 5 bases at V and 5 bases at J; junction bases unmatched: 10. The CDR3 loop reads CSVKTGQGANEQYF. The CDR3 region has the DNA TGCAGCGTTAAAACGGGACAGGGCGCCAACGAGCAGTACTTC.

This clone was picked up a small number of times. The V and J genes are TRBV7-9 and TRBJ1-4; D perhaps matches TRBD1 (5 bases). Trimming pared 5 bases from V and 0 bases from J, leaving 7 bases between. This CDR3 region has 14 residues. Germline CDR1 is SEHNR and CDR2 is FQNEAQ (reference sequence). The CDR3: CASSMTATNEKLFF. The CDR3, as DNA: TGTGCCAGCAGCATGACAGCAACTAATGAAAAACTGTTTTTT.

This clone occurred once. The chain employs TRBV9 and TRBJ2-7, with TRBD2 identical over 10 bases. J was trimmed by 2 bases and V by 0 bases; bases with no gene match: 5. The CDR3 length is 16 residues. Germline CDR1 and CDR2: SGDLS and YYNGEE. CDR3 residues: CASSVAAAGGTYEQYF. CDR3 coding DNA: TGTGCCAGCAGCGTAGCGGCAGCGGGAGGGACCTACGAGCAGTACTTC.

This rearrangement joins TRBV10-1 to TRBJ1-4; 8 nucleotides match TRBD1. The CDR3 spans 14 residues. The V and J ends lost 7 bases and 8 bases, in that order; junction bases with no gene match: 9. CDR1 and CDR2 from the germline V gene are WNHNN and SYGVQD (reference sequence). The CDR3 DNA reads TGCGCCAGCATCCCCGACAGGGGTAACGAAAAACTGTTTTTT. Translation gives CASIPDRGNEKLFF.

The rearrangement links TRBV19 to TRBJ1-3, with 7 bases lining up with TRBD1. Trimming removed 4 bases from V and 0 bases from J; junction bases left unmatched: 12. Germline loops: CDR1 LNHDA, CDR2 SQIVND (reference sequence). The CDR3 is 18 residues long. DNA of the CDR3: TGTGCCAGTAGTAAGGACAGGCGTCTTGTCAACTCTGGAAACACCATATATTTT. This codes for CASSKDRRLVNSGNTIYF. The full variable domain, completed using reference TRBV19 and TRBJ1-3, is DGGITQSPKYLFRKEGQNVTLSCEQNLNHDAMYWYRQDPGQGLRLIYYSQIVNDFQKGDIAEGYSVSREKKESFPLTVTSAQKNPTAFYLCASSKDRRLVNSGNTIYFGEGSWLTVV.

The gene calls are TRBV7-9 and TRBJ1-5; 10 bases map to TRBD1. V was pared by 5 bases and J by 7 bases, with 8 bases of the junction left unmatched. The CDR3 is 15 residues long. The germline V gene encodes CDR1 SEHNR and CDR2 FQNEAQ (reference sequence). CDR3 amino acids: CASSPTGGSGQPQHF. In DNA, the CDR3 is TGTGCCAGCAGCCCGACAGGGGGCTCAGGGCAGCCCCAGCATTTT.